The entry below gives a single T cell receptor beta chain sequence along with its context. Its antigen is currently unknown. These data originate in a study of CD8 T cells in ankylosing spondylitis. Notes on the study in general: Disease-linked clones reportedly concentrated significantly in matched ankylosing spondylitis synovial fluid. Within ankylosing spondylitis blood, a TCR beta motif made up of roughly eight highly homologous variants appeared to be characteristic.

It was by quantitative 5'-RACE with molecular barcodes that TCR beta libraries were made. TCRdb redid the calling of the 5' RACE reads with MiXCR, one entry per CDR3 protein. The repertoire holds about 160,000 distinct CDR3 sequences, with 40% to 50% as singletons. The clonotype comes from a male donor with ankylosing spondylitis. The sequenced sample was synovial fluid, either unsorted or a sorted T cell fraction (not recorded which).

The CDR3 region has the DNA TGCGCCAGCAGCCTCGAATGGACAGGGAGTGAGCAGTTCTTC. This translates into CASSLEWTGSEQFF. This rearrangement joins TRBV4-3 to TRBJ2-1; 8 positions agree with TRBD1. The germline CDR1 and CDR2 sequences are LGHNA and YSLEER. With 4 bases clipped from V and 9 bases from J, the junction kept 8 bases outside the gene matches. The CDR3 runs 14 residues.